A selection of T cell receptor beta chains follows, all from one sample in a study of blood T cell repertoires in COVID-19. The assay was immunoSEQ multiplex PCR, and TCRdb's table has in-frame clones only and misses some. The table shows roughly 76,000 clones, with around nine tenths occurring only once. Specimen: peripheral blood. Receptor source: a woman of 80 years or more with active or convalescent COVID-19. Both conserved end residues are part of each CDR3. The order of the fields is CDR3 DNA, CDR3 protein, clone size, J gene, V gene, D gene. The D gene is left open where the match is weak. Some rows mark clone size as missing; the rest say once, few, many or name a class of expanded clone.

CDR3 DNA: TGTGCCAGCAGCTCAGACGGGGGGCATCAGCCCCAGCATTTT; CDR3 protein: CASSSDGGHQPQHF; clone size: NA; J gene: TRBJ1-5; V gene: TRBV11-2; D gene: NA
CDR3 DNA: TGTGCCAGCAGCTTAATCCAGTCCCTCTACGAGCAGTACTTC; CDR3 protein: CASSLIQSLYEQYF; clone size: once; J gene: TRBJ2-7; V gene: TRBV11-2; D gene: NA
CDR3 DNA: TGTGCCAGTAGTAGAACAGGGGCCCAGACAGATACGCAGTATTTT; CDR3 protein: CASSRTGAQTDTQYF; clone size: NA; J gene: TRBJ2-3; V gene: TRBV19; D gene: TRBD1
CDR3 DNA: TGTGCCACCAGTGAGAGGAGTGAGACCCAGTACTTC; CDR3 protein: CATSERSETQYF; clone size: NA; J gene: TRBJ2-5; V gene: TRBV24-1; D gene: NA
CDR3 DNA: TGTGCCAGCAGCTTCACCGCGGTTTTAGGAAACACCATATATTTT; CDR3 protein: CASSFTAVLGNTIYF; clone size: NA; J gene: TRBJ1-3; V gene: TRBV5-6; D gene: NA
CDR3 DNA: TGCGCCAGCAGCCGACAGCCAAGTGGACCCCTCCACTTT; CDR3 protein: CASSRQPSGPLHF; clone size: NA; J gene: TRBJ1-6; V gene: TRBV4-3; D gene: NA
CDR3 DNA: TGTGCCAGCAGTTTAGGCAGGGGAAATGGCTACACCTTC; CDR3 protein: CASSLGRGNGYTF; clone size: NA; J gene: TRBJ1-2; V gene: TRBV12-3/TRBV12-4; D gene: NA
CDR3 DNA: TGTGCCAGCAGTTACGCCGATAGCGCAACCTACGAGCAGTACTTC; CDR3 protein: CASSYADSATYEQYF; clone size: once; J gene: TRBJ2-7; V gene: TRBV6-6; D gene: NA
CDR3 DNA: TGTGCCAGCAGCTCCGGGACAGTGAATCAGCCCCAGCATTTT; CDR3 protein: CASSSGTVNQPQHF; clone size: NA; J gene: TRBJ1-5; V gene: TRBV7-8; D gene: TRBD1
CDR3 DNA: TGTGCCTGGTTCCAAACAGGGGGAAACTATGGCTACACCTTC; CDR3 protein: CAWFQTGGNYGYTF; clone size: NA; J gene: TRBJ1-2; V gene: TRBV30; D gene: TRBD1
CDR3 DNA: TGCGCCAGCAGTGATGGCGGGGGGATTTCGGCCCAGTACTTC; CDR3 protein: CASSDGGGISAQYF; clone size: NA; J gene: TRBJ2-5; V gene: TRBV10-2; D gene: TRBD2
CDR3 DNA: TGTGCCTGGACTCGGGGGTCTGGAAACACCATATATTTT; CDR3 protein: CAWTRGSGNTIYF; clone size: NA; J gene: TRBJ1-3; V gene: TRBV30; D gene: NA
CDR3 DNA: TGCGCCAGCAGCTTGGGGGGCCCCCTTGGATTTTCCTGGTGCAATCAGCCCCAGCATTTT; CDR3 protein: CASSLGGPLGFSWCNQPQHF; clone size: NA; J gene: TRBJ1-5; V gene: TRBV5-1; D gene: NA
CDR3 DNA: TGTGCCAGTAGTGCCGGACAGGGGAGTAGGATTTCACCCCTCCACTTT; CDR3 protein: CASSAGQGSRISPLHF; clone size: NA; J gene: TRBJ1-6; V gene: TRBV19; D gene: TRBD1
CDR3 DNA: TGTGCCAGCAGCAGGGAGGCTGAAGCTTTCTTT; CDR3 protein: CASSREAEAFF; clone size: NA; J gene: TRBJ1-1; V gene: TRBV6-5; D gene: NA
CDR3 DNA: TGTGCCAGAAGCCCGGGGGGGCCCCCAGATACGCAGTATTTT; CDR3 protein: CARSPGGPPDTQYF; clone size: NA; J gene: TRBJ2-3; V gene: TRBV5-3; D gene: TRBD2
CDR3 DNA: TGTGCCAGCAGCCCACAGGGGAATGAGCAGTTCTTC; CDR3 protein: CASSPQGNEQFF; clone size: NA; J gene: TRBJ2-1; V gene: TRBV2; D gene: TRBD1
CDR3 DNA: TGTGCCAGCAGTTCCCAGGGTTCTGGAAACACCATATATTTT; CDR3 protein: CASSSQGSGNTIYF; clone size: few; J gene: TRBJ1-3; V gene: TRBV6-6; D gene: NA
CDR3 DNA: TGTGCCAGCAGCGAAGCGGTGGAGGCTTTCTTT; CDR3 protein: CASSEAVEAFF; clone size: NA; J gene: TRBJ1-1; V gene: TRBV2; D gene: NA
CDR3 DNA: TGCAGTGCTAGTTATCTTCGGAATCAGCCCCAGCATTTT; CDR3 protein: CSASYLRNQPQHF; clone size: NA; J gene: TRBJ1-5; V gene: TRBV20-1; D gene: NA
CDR3 DNA: TGTGCCAGCCTTTACGGGGGCTCTGGGGCCAACGTCCTGACTTTC; CDR3 protein: CASLYGGSGANVLTF; clone size: NA; J gene: TRBJ2-6; V gene: TRBV6-5; D gene: NA
CDR3 DNA: TGTGCCAGTAGTAAAACGCTGATGACAGGGGCTAATGAAAAACTGTTTTTT; CDR3 protein: CASSKTLMTGANEKLFF; clone size: NA; J gene: TRBJ1-4; V gene: TRBV19; D gene: TRBD1
CDR3 DNA: TGTGCCAGCAGTGAAGCTCCTAGCGCCTACGAGCAGTACTTC; CDR3 protein: CASSEAPSAYEQYF; clone size: NA; J gene: TRBJ2-7; V gene: TRBV6-1; D gene: NA
CDR3 DNA: TGTGCCACCCAGACTACGACAGGGTTAAATCAGCCCCAGCATTTT; CDR3 protein: CATQTTTGLNQPQHF; clone size: NA; J gene: TRBJ1-5; V gene: TRBV6-5; D gene: TRBD1
CDR3 DNA: TGTGCCAGCAGTGATCCCCCCGGACCCTCAGGGGAGACCCAGTACTTC; CDR3 protein: CASSDPPGPSGETQYF; clone size: NA; J gene: TRBJ2-5; V gene: TRBV6-1; D gene: NA
CDR3 DNA: TGTGCCAGCAGCCAGAGGGACAGGGGCTGGAACACTGAAGCTTTCTTT; CDR3 protein: CASSQRDRGWNTEAFF; clone size: NA; J gene: TRBJ1-1; V gene: TRBV4-2; D gene: TRBD1
CDR3 DNA: TGTGCCACAACGGGGGGGAGAGATACGCAGTATTTT; CDR3 protein: CATTGGRDTQYF; clone size: NA; J gene: TRBJ2-3; V gene: TRBV7-2; D gene: TRBD2
CDR3 DNA: TGTGCCACACGAGGCAGTTTGAACACCGGGGAGCTGTTTTTT; CDR3 protein: CATRGSLNTGELFF; clone size: once; J gene: TRBJ2-2; V gene: TRBV6-5; D gene: NA
CDR3 DNA: TGTGCCAGCAGCGCGGGGGGCCTTGAGCAGTTCTTC; CDR3 protein: CASSAGGLEQFF; clone size: once; J gene: TRBJ2-1; V gene: TRBV5-4; D gene: TRBD2
CDR3 DNA: TGTGCCAGCAGCTTAAGGAGGGGCCCACAAGAGACCCAGTACTTC; CDR3 protein: CASSLRRGPQETQYF; clone size: NA; J gene: TRBJ2-5; V gene: TRBV11-2; D gene: NA
CDR3 DNA: TGCAGCGCAGCTACAGGGCCGGATCAGCCCCAGCATTTT; CDR3 protein: CSAATGPDQPQHF; clone size: NA; J gene: TRBJ1-5; V gene: TRBV29-1; D gene: NA
CDR3 DNA: TGTGCCAGCAGCCGAGGACTAGCGGGGGGCCCCTCTTACAATGAGCAGTTCTTC; CDR3 protein: CASSRGLAGGPSYNEQFF; clone size: NA; J gene: TRBJ2-1; V gene: TRBV28; D gene: TRBD2
CDR3 DNA: TGTGCCTGGAGTGTACGGACAGTTTTATCCTACGAGCAGTACTTC; CDR3 protein: CAWSVRTVLSYEQYF; clone size: NA; J gene: TRBJ2-7; V gene: TRBV30; D gene: NA
CDR3 DNA: TGCAGCGTTGGGGAGTGGGTTGGCGGCTACACCTTC; CDR3 protein: CSVGEWVGGYTF; clone size: NA; J gene: TRBJ1-2; V gene: TRBV29-1; D gene: NA
CDR3 DNA: TGTGCCAGTAGTAGAAACGGGGACAGCTCCTACGAGCAGTACTTC; CDR3 protein: CASSRNGDSSYEQYF; clone size: NA; J gene: TRBJ2-7; V gene: TRBV19; D gene: TRBD1
CDR3 DNA: TGCGCCAGCAGCCGGGGCAGGGACTTGGCCTACGAGCAGTACTTC; CDR3 protein: CASSRGRDLAYEQYF; clone size: NA; J gene: TRBJ2-7; V gene: TRBV4-3; D gene: NA
CDR3 DNA: TGTGCCAGCAGCCTAGGGGGGGCGAAGGAGCAGTACTTC; CDR3 protein: CASSLGGAKEQYF; clone size: NA; J gene: TRBJ2-7; V gene: TRBV6-5; D gene: NA
CDR3 DNA: TGTGCCAGCAGCTTAGCGCGTGTGGGGGCTGCGAACACTGAAGCTTTCTTT; CDR3 protein: CASSLARVGAANTEAFF; clone size: NA; J gene: TRBJ1-1; V gene: TRBV7-9; D gene: NA
CDR3 DNA: TGTGCCAGCAAAGGGACAGGGCTTGAGCCCCAGCATTTT; CDR3 protein: CASKGTGLEPQHF; clone size: NA; J gene: TRBJ1-5; V gene: TRBV12-3/TRBV12-4; D gene: TRBD1
CDR3 DNA: TGTGCCAGCAGCGTACAGGGACCTAATCAGCCCCAGCATTTT; CDR3 protein: CASSVQGPNQPQHF; clone size: once; J gene: TRBJ1-5; V gene: TRBV7-2; D gene: NA
CDR3 DNA: TGTGCCAGCACTTCCGAGTCCGTGACCCAGTACTTC; CDR3 protein: CASTSESVTQYF; clone size: NA; J gene: TRBJ2-5; V gene: TRBV6-6; D gene: NA
CDR3 DNA: TGTGCCAGCAGCTCCCGACAGACAGATACGCAGTATTTT; CDR3 protein: CASSSRQTDTQYF; clone size: NA; J gene: TRBJ2-3; V gene: TRBV9; D gene: NA
CDR3 DNA: TGTGCCATCAGCCCGGGACTAGCGGGGGGTAGGGCGAACACCGGGGAGCTGTTTTTT; CDR3 protein: CAISPGLAGGRANTGELFF; clone size: few; J gene: TRBJ2-2; V gene: TRBV10-3; D gene: TRBD2
CDR3 DNA: TGTGCCATCAGTGAGTCACCCGGGAGTACCAATCAGCCCCAGCATTTT; CDR3 protein: CAISESPGSTNQPQHF; clone size: once; J gene: TRBJ1-5; V gene: TRBV10-3; D gene: NA
CDR3 DNA: TGCGCCAGCAGCCAAGGCGCGGGGAGGGATGGCTACACCTTC; CDR3 protein: CASSQGAGRDGYTF; clone size: NA; J gene: TRBJ1-2; V gene: TRBV4-3; D gene: NA
CDR3 DNA: TGTGCCAGCAGCCAACCACAGGGTAGTATCACCGGGGAGCTGTTTTTT; CDR3 protein: CASSQPQGSITGELFF; clone size: NA; J gene: TRBJ2-2; V gene: TRBV3-1/TRBV3-2; D gene: NA
CDR3 DNA: TGTGCCAGCAGCTTCGTACCCTCGGGTCAGCCCCAGCATTTT; CDR3 protein: CASSFVPSGQPQHF; clone size: NA; J gene: TRBJ1-5; V gene: TRBV7-2; D gene: NA
CDR3 DNA: TGTGCCAGCAGTTACTGGTTAGGCGGAGCGGAGGAGACCCAGTACTTC; CDR3 protein: CASSYWLGGAEETQYF; clone size: NA; J gene: TRBJ2-5; V gene: TRBV6-2/TRBV6-3; D gene: NA
CDR3 DNA: TGTGCCTGCGCTAGCGGGGGGGCAGATACGCAGTATTTT; CDR3 protein: CACASGGADTQYF; clone size: NA; J gene: TRBJ2-3; V gene: TRBV30; D gene: TRBD2
CDR3 DNA: TGTGCCGTTTTAGGACAGGGGAGGAACACCGGGGAGCTGTTTTTT; CDR3 protein: CAVLGQGRNTGELFF; clone size: NA; J gene: TRBJ2-2; V gene: TRBV6-5; D gene: TRBD1
CDR3 DNA: TGTGCCAGCCTCGAGCGGGGGGGAAACACCGGGGAGCTGTTTTTT; CDR3 protein: CASLERGGNTGELFF; clone size: NA; J gene: TRBJ2-2; V gene: TRBV6-6; D gene: TRBD2
CDR3 DNA: TGTGCCAGCAGCTTCCAGGGGCGTGGTAACACCGGGGAGCTGTTTTTT; CDR3 protein: CASSFQGRGNTGELFF; clone size: NA; J gene: TRBJ2-2; V gene: TRBV5-6; D gene: NA
CDR3 DNA: TGTGCCAGCAGCCCCATCGGGACAGGGAGGACCTACGAGCAGTACTTC; CDR3 protein: CASSPIGTGRTYEQYF; clone size: NA; J gene: TRBJ2-7; V gene: TRBV5-6; D gene: TRBD1
CDR3 DNA: TGTGCCAGCAGTTACTCGAATACAGGGGACGTAGGCTACACCTTC; CDR3 protein: CASSYSNTGDVGYTF; clone size: NA; J gene: TRBJ1-2; V gene: TRBV6-5; D gene: TRBD1